This passage covers 16 T cell receptor beta chains from one sample sequenced in a study of naive and memory T cell subsets. Both TRBC1 and TRBC2 were covered by a beta constant-region primer of two equimolar oligonucleotides. TCRdb redid the calling of the UMI-ligation and nested PCR reads with MiXCR, one entry per CDR3 protein. Among 120,000 to 150,000 distinct CDR3 sequences listed, over 15% were seen once. Sample: naive CD4+ T cells from blood. The source is a human donor in good health.

The rearrangement joins TRBV2 to TRBJ2-3; TRBD1 matches 8 bases. Germline values: CDR1 SNHLY, CDR2 FYNNEI. CDR3 length: 15 residues. The ends lost 6 bases at V and 1 base at J; junction bases unmatched: 6. This CDR3 reads CASRGLTGGTDTQYF. DNA of the CDR3: TGTGCCAGCAGAGGGCTGACAGGGGGCACAGATACGCAGTATTTT. Together with reference TRBV2 and TRBJ2-3, the CDR3 gives the full variable domain: EPEVTQTPSHQVTQMGQEVILRCVPISNHLYFYWYRQILGQKVEFLVSFYNNEISEKSEIFDDQFSVERPDGSNFTLKIRSTKLEDSAMYFCASRGLTGGTDTQYFGPGTRLTVL.

The chain joins TRBV5-1 to TRBJ2-7; D is possibly TRBD1 (6 bases). Germline V gene lookup returns CDR1 SGHRS and CDR2 YFSETQ. The V end was cut by 2 bases, the J end by 5 bases, with 14 bases between. The CDR3 spans 14 residues. CDR3 coding DNA: TGCGCCAGCAGCTTACAGGGTAGAGAGGACGAGCAGTACTTC. This sequence encodes CASSLQGREDEQYF.

The rearrangement links TRBV6-5 to TRBJ2-6, with 7 positions matching TRBD2. From germline, CDR1 is MNHEY and CDR2 SVGAGI. The V gene end was trimmed by 5 bases and the J gene end by 4 bases; junction bases not matched to a gene: 11. The CDR3 is 17 residues long. For the CDR3, the DNA is TGTGCCAGCAGTCAACCCCGCGGGAGAGGGGGGGCCAACGTCCTGACTTTC. Amino acids: CASSQPRGRGGANVLTF.

This clonotype appeared a few times. The V and J genes are TRBV28 and TRBJ2-1; 11 nucleotides line up with TRBD2. Germline loops: CDR1 MDHEN, CDR2 SYDVKM. The CDR3 length is 15 residues. The trim removed 1 base at V and 9 bases at J, leaving 5 bases unmatched. The CDR3 DNA sequence: TGTGCCAGCAGTTTATTAGCGGGAGGGCCTATTGAGCAGTTCTTC. Amino acid sequence: CASSLLAGGPIEQFF.

The chain has TRBV20-1 and TRBJ2-1, with 9 bases lining up with TRBD2. Trimming removed 6 bases from V and 2 bases from J; junction bases left unmatched: 8. The CDR3 length is 15 residues. Germline CDR1 and CDR2: DFQATT and SNEGSKA (reference sequence). The CDR3 coding sequence is TGCAGTGCCGAGTGGGCGGGAGGGCCCTACAATGAGCAGTTCTTC. Its translation: CSAEWAGGPYNEQFF.

The gene calls are TRBV9 and TRBJ2-4; the match to TRBD1 covers 8 bases. There are 15 residues in the CDR3. V lost 4 bases to trimming and J lost 7 bases; unmatched junction nucleotides: 10. Looked up from germline, CDR1 is SGDLS and CDR2 is YYNGEE. This CDR3 is CASSPLGGQGNIQYF. CDR3 DNA sequence: TGTGCCAGCAGCCCTTTGGGTGGACAGGGCAACATTCAGTACTTC.

This clonotype came up a few times. The genes are TRBV28 and TRBJ2-7; maybe TRBD2 (6 bases). Trimming removed 5 bases from V and 3 bases from J, with 20 bases in between. This CDR3 is 16 amino acids long. Germline CDR1 is MDHEN and CDR2 is SYDVKM. The CDR3 spells CASSPPTGGAIYEQYF. The CDR3 bases are TGTGCCAGCAGTCCCCCCACCGGAGGGGCCATCTACGAGCAGTACTTC. The full variable domain, rest sourced from reference TRBV28 and TRBJ2-7, is DVKVTQSSRYLVKRTGEKVFLECVQDMDHENMFWYRQDPGLGLRLIYFSYDVKMKEKGDIPEGYSVSREKKERFSLILESASTNQTSMYLCASSPPTGGAIYEQYFGPGTRLTVT.

The CDR3 DNA reads TGTGCCAGCAGCCCTAGGGCTAGCGGTTCTAGCACAGATACGCAGTATTTT. Its translation is CASSPRASGSSTDTQYF. The chain joins TRBV7-8 to TRBJ2-3, with 7 bases lining up with TRBD2. This CDR3 contains 17 residues. V shed 5 bases, J shed 0 bases, and the junction held 11 bases outside the gene matches. The germline V gene has CDR1 SGHVS and CDR2 FQNEAQ.

The V and J genes are TRBV12-3 or TRBV12-4 and TRBJ2-7; 7 nucleotides match TRBD2. This CDR3 has 15 amino acids. J was trimmed by 1 base and V by 3 bases; bases with no gene match: 6. The CDR3 bases are TGTGCCAGCAGTTTGGTGGCGGGAGTGTCCTACGAGCAGTACTTC. Residues: CASSLVAGVSYEQYF.

The chain uses TRBV9 and TRBJ2-6; D possibly corresponds to TRBD1 (6 bases). Between the trimmed V and J ends, which lost 3 bases and 0 bases, there was a span of 19 bases. Per germline, CDR1 SGDLS and CDR2 YYNGEE. There are 19 residues in the CDR3. CDR3 nucleotide sequence: TGTGCCAGCAGCGGACGGGCGCTCGGACAGTTCTCTGGGGCCAACGTCCTGACTTTC. Its translation is CASSGRALGQFSGANVLTF.

This clonotype was observed a handful of times. CDR3: CASSRGYDYEQYF. DNA of the CDR3: TGTGCCAGCAGCCGCGGATATGACTACGAGCAGTACTTC. This chain connects TRBV6-5 to TRBJ2-7; D is unclear. The CDR3 loop spans 13 amino acids. The germline V gene has CDR1 MNHEY and CDR2 SVGAGI. The V and J ends lost 6 bases and 3 bases respectively, with 12 bases between them.

This clonotype was found a few times. The chain employs TRBV6-4 and TRBJ1-2; no definite D call. CDR1 is MRHNA and CDR2 is SNTAGT in the germline V gene. V lost 0 bases and J lost 5, with 13 bases in between. This CDR3 has 15 residues. The CDR3 nucleotides are TGTGCCAGCAGTGACTCAGCAGCCTTGCCGTATGGCTACACCTTC. Translated: CASSDSAALPYGYTF.

CDR3 DNA sequence: TGTGCCAGCAGACCTCCGGGACAGGGGATTGAAAAACTGTTTTTT. It translates to CASRPPGQGIEKLFF. V usage is TRBV6-6 and J usage is TRBJ1-4, with 10 nucleotides matching TRBD1. The germline gives CDR1 MNHNY, CDR2 SVGAGI (reference sequence). Germline trimming cut 6 bases from V and 7 bases from J; bases unmatched to any gene: 8. The CDR3 totals 15 residues.

This clonotype was observed a few times. J is TRBJ2-7 and V is TRBV12-3 or TRBV12-4; TRBD2 matches 9 bases. CDR3 length: 15 residues. V lost 8 bases and J lost 2; bases outside the gene matches: 10. Written as DNA, the CDR3 is TGTGCCAGCTGCCTCGGGGCGGGAGGGCCCTACGAGCAGTACTTC. Its translation is CASCLGAGGPYEQYF.

The chain links TRBV29-1 to TRBJ2-1, with TRBD2 matching over 12 bases. The CDR3 loop spans 15 amino acids. Germline-derived CDR1 and CDR2 are SQVTM and ANQGSEA. V lost 2 bases, J lost 4 bases, and 3 bases stayed unmatched. The CDR3 nucleotides are TGCAGCGTTGAAAACCTAGCGGGAGGGTACAATGAGCAGTTCTTC. Translation gives CSVENLAGGYNEQFF.

This clonotype appeared many times. The V call is TRBV7-9, the J call TRBJ1-1; TRBD1 agrees at 7 bases. The CDR3 covers 15 residues. V trimming: 3 bases; J trimming: 5 bases; junction bases outside the gene matches: 9. CDR1 and CDR2 from the germline V gene are SEHNR and FQNEAQ (reference sequence). CDR3 sequence: CASSLAGGSGTEAFF. The CDR3 DNA sequence: TGTGCCAGCAGCTTGGCAGGGGGTTCCGGGACTGAAGCTTTCTTT.